These 10 T cell receptor beta chains were all obtained from the same sample, sequenced in a study of T cells expressing NK-cell markers. TCRdb reprocessed the 5' RACE reads, with one entry per CDR3 protein and no DNA. Its clone listing holds roughly 420,000 distinct CDR3 sequences. The sequencing input was blood T cells: a sorted CD56 or NKG2C T cell subset, CD4+ or CD8+ T cells, or bulk PBMC T cells (not recorded which). The receptors derive from a woman between 18 and 70 years old in good health.

The chain uses TRBV6-2 or TRBV6-3 and TRBJ2-3; without DNA, the TCRdb call of TRBD1 cannot be checked. The CDR3 runs 14 residues. The germline V gene encodes CDR1 MNHEY and CDR2 SVGEGT. The CDR3 sequence is CASSQPPGADTQYF.

The chain is built from TRBV12-3 or TRBV12-4 and TRBJ2-5; TCRdb gives TRBD1 as the D gene, but with no DNA this cannot be confirmed. This CDR3 spans 14 amino acids. This CDR3 is CASSLSGAKETQYF.

V usage is TRBV12-3 or TRBV12-4 and J usage is TRBJ1-4. The CDR3 runs to 14 residues. This chain's CDR3 is CASTGRGLLEKLFF.

V is TRBV7-9 and J is TRBJ2-3; without DNA, the TCRdb call of TRBD2 cannot be checked. In germline, CDR1 is SEHNR, CDR2 FQNEAQ (reference sequence). CDR3 size: 14 residues. CDR3 in amino acids: CASSPSRTTDTQYF.

V is TRBV20-1 and J is TRBJ1-5. The CDR3 runs 16 residues. Per the germline V gene, CDR1 is DFQATT and CDR2 is SNEGSKA (reference sequence). The CDR3 here is CSARDREIGSGQPQHF.

The V call is TRBV6-5, the J call TRBJ2-1. Germline CDR1 is MNHEY and CDR2 is SVGAGI. This CDR3 region has 14 residues. The CDR3 is CASSYRPGEDEQFF.

The V call is TRBV5-5, the J call TRBJ2-7; TCRdb lists TRBD1, though no DNA is available to test this call. This CDR3 spans 13 amino acids. Germline lookup yields CDR1 SGHKS and CDR2 YYEKEE (reference sequence). The CDR3 is CASSMTGSYEQYF. Complete variable domain (other parts from reference TRBV5-5 and TRBJ2-7): DAGVTQSPTHLIKTRGQQVTLRCSPISGHKSVSWYQQVLGQGPQFIFQYYEKEERGRGNFPDRFSARQFPNYSSELNVNALLLGDSALYLCASSMTGSYEQYFGPGTRLTVT.

This chain connects TRBV7-6 to TRBJ2-7; lacking DNA, the TRBD1 call made by TCRdb goes unchecked. The V gene's germline CDR1 is SGHVS and CDR2 FNYEAQ. CDR3 size: 15 residues. The CDR3 reads CASSYRDSLSNEQYF.

J is TRBJ2-1 and V is TRBV12-3 or TRBV12-4; the TCRdb call, TRBD1, lacks DNA for checking. The CDR3 has 15 amino acids. The CDR3 protein is CASSPAGGAYNEQFF.

This chain joins TRBV12-3 or TRBV12-4 and TRBJ2-2. The CDR3 is 14 residues long. CDR3 region: CASSFWDSTGELFF.